This T cell receptor (beta chain) was captured in a study of OX40 agonist ivuxolimab in advanced cancers. Study-level information: It was ivuxolimab, an agonistic anti-OX40 (CD134) antibody, that patients were treated with. Therapy given before enrollment (anti-PD-1, anti-PD-L1 or anti-CTLA-4) was allowed, and 40% to 50% had some. Patients were dosed intravenously with ivuxolimab at 0.01 to 10 mg/kg every 2 weeks.

On this clone: What it binds is unknown.

Study-wide results and limits: What antigens the expanded peripheral T cells recognized was never established.

With 5 bases removed from V and 4 bases from J, the gap between germline ends came to 6 bases. Germline V gene lookup returns CDR1 SGHAT and CDR2 FQNNGV. The CDR3 is made up of 12 amino acids. The protocol was immunoSEQ multiplex PCR, while the TCRdb copy is restricted to in-frame clones and leaves out a portion. The sample records roughly 20,000 clones, roughly 84% being singletons. The sequence derives from an adult with an advanced solid tumor such as melanoma, head and neck, liver or kidney cancer. Sequenced material: CD4+ or CD8+ T cells sorted from blood, taken in a trial of the OX40 agonist ivuxolimab. The genes are TRBV11-2 and TRBJ1-3; D remains ambiguous. CDR3 nucleotide sequence: TGTGCCAGCAGCCAACAGGGAAACACCATATATTTT. This codes for CASSQQGNTIYF.